A single sample is the source of the 9 T cell receptor beta chains below, sequenced in a study of human T cells and chemical hapten exposure. Described time point: patch test 3, about 24 weeks after DPC sensitization. Treatment reported: therapeutic diphenylcyclopropenone sensitization with weekly scalp DPC. Each CDR3 protein gets one entry after TCRdb re-called the RACE reads with MiXCR. Among tens of thousands of distinct CDR3 sequences, about an eighth were seen once, and the ten largest hold 2% to 2.5%. The material sequenced was whole blood, taken in connection with sensitization to the hapten diphenylcyclopropenone (DPC). These receptors originate from a young man with alopecia areata. Some clones in this sample may be carry-over from other donors' samples.

This clonotype was observed many times. The chain employs TRBV5-4 and TRBJ1-1; D is undetermined. The CDR3 is made up of 12 amino acids. CDR1 and CDR2 from the germline V gene are SGHNT and YYREEE (reference sequence). Trimming took off 4 bases at V and 8 bases at J, with 12 bases between the two ends. The CDR3 DNA reads as TGTGCCAGCAGCGGCTCGAGCCTAGAAGCTTTCTTT. Protein: CASSGSSLEAFF. Full variable domain (remainder filled in from reference TRBV5-4 and TRBJ1-1): ETGVTQSPTHLIKTRGQQVTLRCSSQSGHNTVSWYQQALGQGPQFIFQYYREEENGRGNFPPRFSGLQFPNYSSELNVNALELDDSALYLCASSGSSLEAFFGQGTRLTVV.

This clonotype was counted at least ten times. This chain uses TRBV10-3 with TRBJ1-6, with D possibly matching TRBD1 (5 bases). Germline V gene lookup returns CDR1 ENHRY and CDR2 SYGVKD. The CDR3 sequence is 17 residues long. The V end lost 6 bases, the J end lost 1 base, and 16 bases lay between the germline ends. This CDR3 is CAIRSRGSGSYNSPLHF. The CDR3 DNA is TGTGCCATCAGATCAAGGGGCAGTGGTTCCTATAATTCACCCCTCCACTTT.

This clonotype was observed at least ten times. The chain couples TRBV27 to TRBJ1-5, with TRBD1 identical over 8 bases. This CDR3 is 16 amino acids long. Germline V gene sequence: CDR1 MNHEY, CDR2 SMNVEV (reference sequence). V lost 4 bases and J lost 5; bases outside the gene matches: 10. CDR3 sequence (DNA): TGTGCCAGCAGTTCGTCCCGGGACAGGTTCGATCAGCCCCAGCATTTT. Its translation is CASSSSRDRFDQPQHF.

The chain recombines TRBV18 with TRBJ1-2; a possible D gene is TRBD1 (6 bases). This CDR3 contains 15 residues. V was shortened by 2 bases and J by 2 bases, with 12 bases between the two germline ends. CDR1 KGHSH and CDR2 LQKENI come from the germline V gene. For the CDR3, the DNA is TGTGCCAGCTCACCAGTTCTACAGGGCAACTATGGCTACACCTTC. Amino acids: CASSPVLQGNYGYTF.

This clonotype was detected many times. The J gene is TRBJ2-3, the V gene TRBV7-7, with D perhaps matching TRBD1 or TRBD2 (5 bases each). The V end lost 5 bases, the J end lost 4 bases, and 19 bases lay between the germline ends. Germline V lookup: CDR1 SSHAT, CDR2 FNYEAQ (reference sequence). The CDR3 has 16 residues. CDR3 bases: TGTGCCAGCAGCCCGAGGGGAAGGGGTAGCCCAGATACGCAGTATTTT. It is translated as CASSPRGRGSPDTQYF.

There are many counts of this clonotype. The genes are TRBV7-3 and TRBJ2-2; D gene uncertain. The germline V gene has CDR1 SGHTA and CDR2 FQGTGA. CDR3 length: 14 amino acids. V was shortened by 3 bases and J by 6 bases, with 11 bases between the two germline ends. CDR3 in amino acids: CASSFLPVSGELFF. CDR3 sequence (DNA): TGTGCCAGCAGCTTTCTCCCGGTCTCCGGGGAGCTGTTTTTT.

At least ten counts were recorded for this clonotype. V is TRBV7-6 and J is TRBJ2-1; D is uncertain. Germline V gene lookup returns CDR1 SGHVS and CDR2 FNYEAQ. Trimming left V 4 bases short and J 4 bases short, with 23 bases between. The CDR3 spans 18 residues. CDR3: CASSSPGFGRLSYNEQFF. CDR3 DNA: TGTGCCAGCAGCTCCCCCGGCTTTGGCAGGCTTTCTTACAATGAGCAGTTCTTC.

The V gene is TRBV10-3, the J gene TRBJ2-2; tentative D call: TRBD1 (6 bases). The CDR3 is 15 amino acids. Germline loops: CDR1 ENHRY, CDR2 SYGVKD. With 5 bases removed from V and 3 bases from J, the gap between germline ends came to 13 bases. The CDR3 loop reads CAISLGAVYTGELFF. The CDR3 region has the DNA TGTGCCATCAGTTTGGGGGCAGTATACACCGGGGAGCTGTTTTTT.

The sample holds many counts of this clonotype. The chain is built from TRBV14 and TRBJ2-3, with 9 bases that match TRBD1. Trimming at V came to 1 base and at J to 6 bases, leaving 17 bases not matched to a gene. CDR3 size: 19 residues. CDR1 and CDR2 from the germline V gene are SGHDN and FVKESK. CDR3 in amino acids: CASSQARAAGTGSEDTQYF. As DNA, the CDR3 is TGTGCCAGCAGCCAAGCGAGAGCCGCCGGGACAGGGAGCGAGGATACGCAGTATTTT.